Below are 30 T cell receptor beta chains sequenced from a single sample in a study of T cell responses to AZD1222 COVID-19 vaccine. Method: immunoSEQ multiplex PCR; TCRdb's copy keeps in-frame clones and lacks some. Here the sample spans fewer than 180,000 clones, 90% being singletons. The material was peripheral blood, obtained 28 days after the second AZD1222 dose. The origin of the receptors is an adult who received the AZD1222 COVID-19 vaccine.

About this clone itself: A read error may produce the germline difference seen at one junction end. The chain is built from TRBV27 and TRBJ2-5; 9 bases align to TRBD2. The V gene's germline CDR1 is MNHEY and CDR2 SMNVEV (reference sequence). The CDR3 is made up of 14 amino acids. The CDR3 here is CASSPLGSGRLHNF. CDR3 in DNA: TGTGCCAGCAGTCCCTTGGGGAGCGGGAGGCTACATAACTTC.

The chain has TRBV5-1 and TRBJ2-1; 12 bases agree with TRBD2. J was trimmed by 5 bases and V by 2 bases; bases with no gene match: 5. The CDR3 sequence is 16 residues long. Germline loops: CDR1 SGHRS, CDR2 YFSETQ. Here the CDR3 DNA reads TGCGCCAGCAGCTTTGGACTAGCGGGAATACACAATGAGCAGTTCTTC. Protein: CASSFGLAGIHNEQFF.

This chain links TRBV6-5 with TRBJ1-2; possibly TRBD1 for D (5 bases). This CDR3 comprises 13 residues. From germline, CDR1 is MNHEY and CDR2 SVGAGI. The V gene lost 2 bases and the J gene lost 6 bases, with 10 bases spanning the gap. This chain's CDR3 is CASSYPGANGYTF. The CDR3 nucleotides read TGTGCCAGCAGTTACCCCGGGGCAAATGGCTACACCTTC.

Note on this clone: An end of the junction differs from the germline gene, which may be a read error. The J gene is TRBJ2-2, the V gene TRBV5-5; D may match TRBD1 or TRBD2 (5 bases each). Germline V lookup: CDR1 SGHKS, CDR2 YYEKEE (reference sequence). The CDR3 covers 14 residues. The DNA for the CDR3 is TGTGCCAGCAGATTGGGACCAAACACCGGGGAGCTGTTTTTT. This sequence encodes CASRLGPNTGELFF.

On this clone itself: A junction boundary mismatches the germline segment, possibly from a read error. The rearrangement uses TRBV9 and TRBJ2-5; weak D call: TRBD1 (6 bases). The CDR3 is 11 amino acids. The germline CDR1 and CDR2 sequences are SGDLS and YYNGEE. The CDR3 protein is CASSADSTPHF. Here the CDR3 DNA reads TGTGCCAGCAGCGCGGACAGTACGCCCCACTTC.

The chain links TRBV6-1 to TRBJ1-3; D is unclear. With 4 bases removed from V and 0 bases from J, the gap between germline ends came to 16 bases. Germline loops: CDR1 MNHNS, CDR2 SASEGT. The CDR3 consists of 17 residues. The CDR3 DNA follows: TGTGCCAGCAGTGGTGCGGTGCGGGCAGTCTCTGGAAACACCATATATTTT. This gives the protein CASSGAVRAVSGNTIYF.

The rearrangement joins TRBV5-1 to TRBJ1-1, with D possibly TRBD1 on 5 matching bases. From germline, CDR1 is SGHRS and CDR2 YFSETQ. This CDR3 comprises 14 residues. Trimming stripped 0 bases from V and 3 bases from J, with 9 bases between. The CDR3: CASSLEGTDTEAFF. DNA of the CDR3: TGCGCCAGCAGCTTGGAAGGGACTGACACTGAAGCTTTCTTT.

V and J are TRBV19 and TRBJ2-3, with 10 bases fitting TRBD2. The germline CDR1 and CDR2 sequences are LNHDA and SQIVND (reference sequence). This CDR3 contains 16 residues. J was trimmed by 1 base and V by 6 bases; bases with no gene match: 7. The CDR3 nucleotides read TGTGCCAGTAGCCTCCTAGCGGGAGCCGGCACAGATACGCAGTATTTT. Residues: CASSLLAGAGTDTQYF.

The gene calls are TRBV29-1 and TRBJ1-4; D uncertain. Per germline, CDR1 SQVTM and CDR2 ANQGSEA. CDR3 length equals 13 residues. V was shortened by 6 bases and J by 7 bases, with 15 bases between the two germline ends. CDR3 in DNA: TGCAGCGTCGCGGCACCCCTCAGTGAAAAACTGTTTTTT. Residues: CSVAAPLSEKLFF.

This clone was detected only a few times. The chain couples TRBV2 to TRBJ1-6, with 8 bases fitting TRBD1. Germline assignment: CDR1 SNHLY and CDR2 FYNNEI. V trimming: 5 bases; J trimming: 6 bases; junction bases outside the gene matches: 6. This CDR3 spans 15 amino acids. The CDR3 loop is CASSPMTGVNSPLHF. The CDR3 DNA reads as TGTGCCAGCAGTCCGATGACAGGGGTTAATTCACCCCTCCACTTT.

This rearrangement joins TRBV7-8 to TRBJ1-1, with D perhaps matching TRBD1 (5 bases). CDR1 SGHVS and CDR2 FQNEAQ come from the germline V gene. The CDR3 sequence is 14 residues long. The V end was cut by 2 bases, the J end by 5 bases, with 12 bases between. For the CDR3, the DNA is TGTGCCAGCAGCTTACTAGGGGATAATACTGAAGCTTTCTTT. Translation gives CASSLLGDNTEAFF.

J is TRBJ2-7 and V is TRBV5-1, with D possibly TRBD1 on 5 matching bases. CDR1 and CDR2 from the germline V gene are SGHRS and YFSETQ. The CDR3 loop spans 14 amino acids. The ends were cut back, 0 bases at V and 5 bases at J, with 12 bases in the middle. The CDR3 is CASSLAGLGDEQYF. Here the CDR3 DNA reads TGCGCCAGCAGCTTGGCCGGGCTAGGGGACGAGCAGTACTTC.

The CDR3: CSVGTGGWNEQFF. The CDR3 nucleotides read TGCAGCGTCGGGACAGGGGGCTGGAATGAGCAGTTCTTC. The genes are TRBV29-1 and TRBJ2-1; 12 positions match TRBD1. Unmatched junction bases numbered 4, after V lost 6 bases and J lost 7 bases. CDR3 size: 13 residues. CDR1 and CDR2 from the germline V gene are SQVTM and ANQGSEA.

This clone was seen more than once but under ten times. This chain's CDR3 is CAWRSRDSSHEQYF. CDR3 DNA sequence: TGTGCCTGGCGGTCTCGGGACTCTAGCCACGAGCAGTACTTC. The J gene is TRBJ2-7, the V gene TRBV30; TRBD2 might be the D (6 bases). Germline loops: CDR1 GTSNPN, CDR2 SVGIG (reference sequence). Trimming cost V 5 bases and J 5 bases, with 19 bases left between them. This CDR3 comprises 14 residues.

The chain combines TRBV12-3 or TRBV12-4 with TRBJ1-5, with D hard to call. This CDR3 spans 13 amino acids. Trimming cost V 1 base and J 1 base, with 2 bases left between them. CDR3 sequence reads: CASSLESNQPQHF. The CDR3 region has the DNA TGTGCCAGCAGTTTAGAGAGCAATCAGCCCCAGCATTTT.

This clone was detected a few times. The genes are TRBV6-1 and TRBJ1-1; D is undetermined. There are 14 residues in the CDR3. Germline lookup yields CDR1 MNHNS and CDR2 SASEGT. The V end lost 3 bases, the J end lost 0 bases, and 8 bases lay between the germline ends. In DNA form, the CDR3 reads TGTGCCAGCAGTGAGGCGGGTATGAACACTGAAGCTTTCTTT. It encodes CASSEAGMNTEAFF.

The chain carries TRBV2 and TRBJ1-6, with D possibly matching TRBD1 (5 bases). The CDR3 has 15 residues. Trimming removed 3 bases at V and 7 bases at J, with 13 bases between. Germline V gene sequence: CDR1 SNHLY, CDR2 FYNNEI. This CDR3 is CASSDPGRVNSPLHF. CDR3 sequence (DNA): TGTGCCAGCAGTGACCCGGGACGGGTCAATTCACCCCTCCACTTT.

The chain employs TRBV4-2 and TRBJ2-2; D is unclear. Germline V gene sequence: CDR1 LGHNA, CDR2 YNFKEQ. This CDR3 contains 13 residues. With 0 bases removed from V and 1 base from J, the gap between germline ends came to 0 bases. For the CDR3, the DNA is TGTGCCAGCAGCCAAGAGAACACCGGGGAGCTGTTTTTT. As protein: CASSQENTGELFF.

The V gene is TRBV5-1, the J gene TRBJ1-3; no clear D gene. From germline, CDR1 is SGHRS and CDR2 YFSETQ. The CDR3 contains 15 residues. V dropped 0 bases and J dropped 0 bases, with 7 bases sitting between them. In DNA form, the CDR3 reads TGCGCCAGCAGCTTGGAGGGTAACTCTGGAAACACCATATATTTT. Protein sequence: CASSLEGNSGNTIYF.

This chain links TRBV27 with TRBJ2-2, with TRBD1 identical over 7 bases. Trimming cost V 4 bases and J 5 bases; bases outside gene matches: 7. Germline V gene sequence: CDR1 MNHEY, CDR2 SMNVEV (reference sequence). CDR3 length: 15 amino acids. Here the CDR3 DNA reads TGTGCCAGCAGTTCCGACAGGGATGGGACCGGGGAGCTGTTTTTT. Protein: CASSSDRDGTGELFF.

The V gene is TRBV10-3, the J gene TRBJ2-1; 11 nucleotides match TRBD2. Germline V gene sequence: CDR1 ENHRY, CDR2 SYGVKD. The length of the CDR3 is 15 residues. V trimming: 6 bases; J trimming: 3 bases; junction bases outside the gene matches: 4. CDR3 DNA sequence: TGTGCCATCAGGGCCGGGACTAGCGGCTACAATGAGCAGTTCTTC. The encoded protein is CAIRAGTSGYNEQFF.

Details on this clone: The germline gene is not matched at one end of the junction; a read error may be the cause. The chain couples TRBV18 to TRBJ2-5; D gene ambiguous. Looked up from germline, CDR1 is KGHSH and CDR2 is LQKENI. This CDR3 contains 19 residues. The CDR3 loop reads CASSPSRFGPQLPQETRYF. For the CDR3, the DNA is TGTGCCAGCTCCCCAAGTCGCTTTGGACCCCAACTCCCTCAAGAGACCCGGTACTTC.

The chain couples TRBV6-1 to TRBJ2-3; 9 nucleotides match TRBD2. The V segment lost 2 bases and the J segment 0 bases; nucleotides outside the gene matches: 15. CDR3 length equals 20 residues. Germline values: CDR1 MNHNS, CDR2 SASEGT. CDR3 amino acids: CASSERIAGGLAVSTDTQYF. CDR3 nucleotides: TGTGCCAGCAGTGAAAGGATTGCAGGGGGACTAGCAGTCAGCACAGATACGCAGTATTTT.

The chain couples TRBV15 to TRBJ2-3, with TRBD2 identical over 10 bases. Germline V gene sequence: CDR1 LNHNV, CDR2 YYDKDF (reference sequence). The CDR3 consists of 15 residues. J was trimmed by 5 bases and V by 7 bases; bases with no gene match: 9. For the CDR3, the DNA is TGTGCCACCAACGGGGGGCTAGCGGGAGAAGATACGCAGTATTTT. Translation gives CATNGGLAGEDTQYF.

The chain couples TRBV7-6 to TRBJ2-3; 9 bases match TRBD1. The V and J ends lost 4 bases and 5 bases, in that order; junction bases with no gene match: 13. The CDR3 covers 17 residues. Germline V gives CDR1 SGHVS, CDR2 FNYEAQ. The CDR3 DNA reads TGTGCCAGCAGCTCGCGCCCCCGGGACAGGGATGGAGATACGCAGTATTTT. Translation gives CASSSRPRDRDGDTQYF.

This clone came up once. The chain couples TRBV12-5 to TRBJ1-5; 7 bases line up with TRBD1. The J segment lost 3 bases and the V segment lost 4 bases, leaving 6 bases of the junction unmatched. The CDR3 covers 15 residues. CDR1 is LGHNT, CDR2 FRNRAP, per germline. CDR3 nucleotides: TGTGCTAGTGGTTCTGGACAGGTCCCCAATCAGCCCCAGCATTTT. Protein product: CASGSGQVPNQPQHF.

The chain has TRBV16 and TRBJ2-7; no clear D gene. Germline V gene sequence: CDR1 KGHSY, CDR2 FQNENV. CDR3 size: 14 residues. V was trimmed by 0 bases and J by 2 bases, leaving 8 bases between them. The CDR3 sequence is CASSQSHSTYEQYF. The CDR3, as DNA: TGTGCCAGCAGCCAATCGCACAGTACCTACGAGCAGTACTTC.

The rearrangement links TRBV5-6 to TRBJ2-2; 9 positions agree with TRBD2. V shed 0 bases and J 0 bases; nucleotides not matched to a gene: 3. The germline V gene encodes CDR1 SGHDT and CDR2 YYEEEE. CDR3 length equals 17 residues. CDR3 loop: CASSLVAGAPNTGELFF. In DNA, the CDR3 is TGTGCCAGCAGCTTGGTAGCGGGAGCCCCGAACACCGGGGAGCTGTTTTTT. Supplemented by reference TRBV5-6 and TRBJ2-2, the full variable domain reads DAGVTQSPTHLIKTRGQQVTLRCSPKSGHDTVSWYQQALGQGPQFIFQYYEEEERQRGNFPDRFSGHQFPNYSSELNVNALLLGDSALYLCASSLVAGAPNTGELFFGEGSRLTVL.

The gene calls are TRBV24-1 and TRBJ2-7; D is perhaps TRBD1 or TRBD2 (5 bases each). Germline CDR1 reads KGHDR; CDR2 reads SFDVKD. The CDR3 covers 15 residues. Trimming stripped 4 bases from V and 5 bases from J, with 17 bases between. CDR3 sequence reads: CATSDPSSGTHEQYF. The CDR3 nucleotides read TGTGCCACCAGTGACCCCTCGTCGGGGACCCACGAGCAGTACTTC.

This clone was seen a handful of times. The V gene is TRBV6-1, the J gene TRBJ2-1; D not resolved. CDR3 length equals 16 residues. Germline assignment: CDR1 MNHNS and CDR2 SASEGT. With 0 bases removed from V and 2 bases from J, the gap between germline ends came to 11 bases. The chain's CDR3 is CASSEARAPPYNEQFF. DNA of the CDR3: TGTGCCAGCAGTGAAGCGCGAGCCCCACCCTACAATGAGCAGTTCTTC.